This entry features one T cell receptor (beta chain) sequence. Germline V gives CDR1 SGHVS, CDR2 FNYEAQ. The CDR3 is 16 amino acids. V gave up 6 bases and J gave up 4 bases; unmatched junction bases: 11. These data belong to a study of T cell changes during pregnancy in multiple sclerosis. The assay was immunoSEQ multiplex PCR, and TCRdb's table has in-frame clones only and misses some. This sample has nearly 50,000 clones, with nearly 95% found just once. The sample here was CD4+ T cells from peripheral blood mononuclear cells, taken in the first trimester of pregnancy. The rearrangement links TRBV7-6 to TRBJ2-2; 7 nucleotides align to TRBD1. The TCR comes from a female donor with multiple sclerosis, enrolled in a pregnancy study. The CDR3 spells CASSHDRAPLTGELFF. The CDR3 nucleotides are TGTGCCAGCAGTCACGACAGGGCCCCCCTCACCGGGGAGCTGTTTTTT.